This T cell receptor (beta chain) was recorded in a study of cytomegalovirus exposure and HLA in healthy donors. Notes on the study in general: Being productive about 87% or about 30% of the time was typical of most TCR beta V segments in an earlier analysis.

A word on this clone: What it recognizes is unknown.

This PCR relied on a set of 60 Vbeta primers and 13 Jbeta primers. Repertoires were generated with immunoSEQ multiplex PCR, while TCRdb's copy carries only in-frame clones and drops some. The sample carries 75,000 to 80,000 clones, roughly 70% recorded once. The CDR3 totals 13 residues. Trimming left V 7 bases short and J 7 bases short, with 16 bases between. The germline gives CDR1 MNHEY, CDR2 SVGAGI. This clonotype originated in a man aged 60 to 75 in good health and CMV-seropositive. The V call is TRBV6-5, the J call TRBJ1-2; no clear D. Material for sequencing was PBMCs. CDR3 region: CASIDRLSGGYTF. The CDR3 DNA reads TGTGCCAGCATAGACCGCCTTTCAGGTGGCTACACCTTC.